Sequencing of this TCR beta chain was carried out in a study of Ad26.COV2.S vaccination and SARS-CoV-2 variants (dated by TCRdb to the early 2020s). With respect to the entire study: Vaccine-arm donors came from COV1001, a multicentre, randomized, double-blind, placebo-controlled phase I-IIa trial of Ad26.COV2.S in healthy adults. Ad26.COV2.S was administered intramuscularly at 5 x 10^10 or 1 x 10^11 viral particles, either as a single shot or as two shots given 56 days apart. TCRbeta repertoire sequencing served as the tool for gauging how specific and how broad the SARS-CoV-2-reactive T cell receptors were following Ad26.COV2.S vaccination. The TCR-sequenced set comprised about 32 samples: around 20 Ad26.COV2.S vaccine recipients, 5 placebo recipients and 8 SARS-CoV-2 convalescent individuals. Trial participants were randomized into five groups of five: low-dose or high-dose Ad26.COV2.S given once or twice, or placebo on both occasions. Investigators did not know the trial group allocation while performing experiments and assessing outcomes.

The germline ends are 9 bases apart after V is trimmed by 8 bases and J by 4 bases. The germline V gene specifies SGHTA as CDR1 and FQGNSA as CDR2. Taken from cysteine to phenylalanine, the CDR3 has 12 residues. Only the CDR3 DNA is retained, 36 bases long and in frame from the first base. On this clone itself: Its antigen has not been determined. No much larger clone exists at a distance of one base, and base qualities are not known.

Overall study results and their limits: Substantial breadth of spike-specific CD8+ and CD4+ T cell responses was reported after vaccination. The study lacked the statistical power to compare responses across vaccine doses or regimens. Vaccine and placebo recipients had similar non-spike TCR breadth, a finding consistent with the vaccine containing only spike. Spike-specific TCR breadth was higher in Ad26.COV2.S recipients than in placebo recipients (P = 0.0014). It was noted by the authors that total T cell responses may have been underestimated by the TCR breadth and depth analyses.

The sample's treatment or condition label, in plain terms: about 20 received Ad26.COV2.S at low or high dose, single or two shots; roughly five received placebo; per-sample allocation not given. Repertoires of vaccine and placebo recipients were sequenced from samples taken on day 63 after the first injection. Between 29 July and 7 August 2020, Cohort 1b enrolled 25 adults aged 18-55 years at one site in Boston, USA. Ad26.COV2.S consisted of a replication-incompetent adenovirus type 26 vector by which a prefusion-stabilized SARS-CoV-2 spike protein from the original Wuhan strain was expressed. The immunoSEQ Assay was the method used to sequence TCRbeta CDR3 regions. After extraction, genomic DNA underwent amplification by bias-controlled multiplex PCR, followed by high-throughput sequencing. The source study handled its data this way. To quantify the absolute abundance of every unique TCRbeta CDR3 region, sequences were collapsed and filtered. Usable DNA was measured by amplifying reference genes present in all nucleated cells, and TCRbeta template counts were normalized to that usable DNA to estimate T cell fraction. Repertoire TCRs were annotated as SARS-CoV-2-specific by exact matching of V gene, CDR3 amino acid sequence and J gene to a known reactive TCR set. MIRA supplied the reference SARS-CoV-2 TCR set, which was filtered for enrichment in COVID-19-positive ImmuneCODE repertoires so that public or cross-reactive TCRs were removed. Using the MIRA antigens, annotated TCRs were further analysed by specific ORF or by position within an ORF. Depth was the summed frequency of annotated unique rearrangements, while breadth was defined as annotated unique rearrangements over total unique productive rearrangements. Group comparisons of TCR breadth used two-sided Wilcoxon rank-sum tests. TCRdb holds this immuneACCESS table with in-frame rearrangements only. Some clones are missing; in checked studies, unresolved V genes explain under half, and the rest has no known cause. The DNA was the basis for D and trimming; V, J and clone size are from that table. Across this sample there are 200,000 to 300,000 clones, with approximately 87% seen only once. The ten largest clones add up to 9.5% to 12% of the sample.

The sample consisted of peripheral blood, taken in a trial of Ad26.COV2.S vaccine versus placebo. The sequence links TRBV7-2 to TRBJ1-3; the D region possibly corresponds to TRBD1 (5 bases align). The receptor was derived from a person between 18 and 65 years old who received the Ad26.COV2.S COVID-19 vaccine or a placebo. The DNA is TGTGCCAGCGGGGGGTCCGGAAACACCATATATTTT. Translated, this is CASGGSGNTIYF.